This entry is about one T cell receptor (beta chain). The sample belongs to a study of blood T cell repertoires in COVID-19. The wider study: Nucleic acid was either cDNA or gDNA, and it came from T cells, B-cell-depleted T cells, or PBMCs.

Each recovered donor of Cohort 3 presented with two negative PCRs, clearance, or symptom resolution. CDR1 is LNHDA and CDR2 is SQIVND in the germline V gene (reference sequence). Trimming left V 6 bases short and J 0 bases short, with 12 bases between. The CDR3 runs 14 residues. Authors' data handling: Amplification of reference gene primers provided the estimated nucleated cell counts. Here immunoSEQ multiplex PCR was the method, and the copy in TCRdb shows in-frame clones only, minus some. For V, J and clone size, that table is used; D and trimming come from the DNA. The repertoire holds a few hundred thousand clones, with around 87% as singletons.

The material sequenced was PBMCs or T cells enriched from blood (not recorded which). The V call is TRBV19, the J call TRBJ2-7, with D possibly matching TRBD1 (6 bases). The sequence came from a man aged 25-45 years who had recovered from COVID-19. CDR3 sequence reads: CASSGQGYSYEQYF. The CDR3 region has the DNA TGTGCCAGTAGCGGCCAGGGGTACTCCTACGAGCAGTACTTC. The complete variable domain, with remaining parts taken from reference TRBV19 and TRBJ2-7, reads DGGITQSPKYLFRKEGQNVTLSCEQNLNHDAMYWYRQDPGQGLRLIYYSQIVNDFQKGDIAEGYSVSREKKESFPLTVTSAQKNPTAFYLCASSGQGYSYEQYFGPGTRLTVT.